This is a list of T cell receptor beta chains from one sample in a study of pediatric ulcerative colitis. The table came from immunoSEQ multiplex PCR; TCRdb's copy has only in-frame clones and leaves some out. The profile covers around 34,000 clones, with about 81% appearing a single time and 1.1% taken by the ten largest. Input material: gut tissue. The source of these receptors is a boy between 10 and 17 years old with mild ulcerative colitis. Both conserved end residues are part of each CDR3. A D gene is named only where the DNA matches it firmly. Clone size is shown for a subset of rows, as once, few, many or a class of expanded clone.

abundance: .; j_gene: TRBJ1-2; d_gene: .; v_gene: TRBV5-1; CDR3nt: TGCGCCAGCAGATATACCCCCGGGATCTATGGCTACACCTTC; CDR3aa: CASRYTPGIYGYTF
abundance: .; j_gene: TRBJ2-5; d_gene: .; v_gene: TRBV5-4; CDR3nt: TGTGCCAGCAGTCACCGGGACCAAGAGACCCAGTACTTC; CDR3aa: CASSHRDQETQYF
abundance: .; j_gene: TRBJ2-1; d_gene: .; v_gene: TRBV7-2; CDR3nt: TGTGCCAGCAGCATTACTAGCTTCTCTGAGCAGTTCTTC; CDR3aa: CASSITSFSEQFF
abundance: .; j_gene: TRBJ2-4; d_gene: .; v_gene: TRBV7-9; CDR3nt: TGTGCCAGCAACTTTGGCCCGCAGATCGAAAACATTCAGTACTTC; CDR3aa: CASNFGPQIENIQYF
abundance: .; j_gene: TRBJ2-1; d_gene: TRBD2; v_gene: TRBV6-1; CDR3nt: TGTGCCAGCAGTGAAAGAAGGCTAGCGGGGAGAAATGAGCAGTTCTTC; CDR3aa: CASSERRLAGRNEQFF
abundance: .; j_gene: TRBJ2-1; d_gene: .; v_gene: TRBV9; CDR3nt: TGTGCCAGCAGCGTAGCCTGGAGGACAGATTACTACAATGAGCAGTTCTTC; CDR3aa: CASSVAWRTDYYNEQFF
abundance: .; j_gene: TRBJ1-1; d_gene: .; v_gene: TRBV30; CDR3nt: TGTGCCTGGACTATAAAAGGGGCAAACACTGAAGCTTTCTTT; CDR3aa: CAWTIKGANTEAFF
abundance: .; j_gene: TRBJ1-4; d_gene: TRBD1; v_gene: TRBV27; CDR3nt: TGTGCCAGCAGTTCCCGACAGGGAGCAGGCGAAAAACTGTTTTTT; CDR3aa: CASSSRQGAGEKLFF
abundance: .; j_gene: TRBJ1-4; d_gene: .; v_gene: TRBV2; CDR3nt: TGTGCCAGCAATGAAGGCGGCATTGCTGAAAAACTGTTTTTT; CDR3aa: CASNEGGIAEKLFF
abundance: .; j_gene: TRBJ1-2; d_gene: .; v_gene: TRBV11-2; CDR3nt: TGTGCCAGCAGCTTCGGAGCCTATGGCTACACCTTC; CDR3aa: CASSFGAYGYTF
abundance: .; j_gene: TRBJ1-2; d_gene: TRBD1; v_gene: TRBV5-1; CDR3nt: TGCGCCAGCAGGGGGACAGCCTATGGCTACACCTTC; CDR3aa: CASRGTAYGYTF
abundance: .; j_gene: TRBJ1-5; d_gene: .; v_gene: TRBV6-1; CDR3nt: TGTGCCAGCAGTGAAGGTCATGGTGGGGAGGGTAGCAATCAGCCCCAGCATTTT; CDR3aa: CASSEGHGGEGSNQPQHF
abundance: .; j_gene: TRBJ1-5; d_gene: .; v_gene: TRBV6-1; CDR3nt: TGTGCCAGCACCCTAGGACATTTTAGCAATCAGCCCCAGCATTTT; CDR3aa: CASTLGHFSNQPQHF
abundance: .; j_gene: TRBJ2-7; d_gene: .; v_gene: TRBV5-1; CDR3nt: TGCGCCAGCAGCTTGAGGGGTTACGAGCAGTACTTC; CDR3aa: CASSLRGYEQYF
abundance: .; j_gene: TRBJ1-2; d_gene: .; v_gene: TRBV5-1; CDR3nt: TGCGCCAGCAACGAGATTCCAGTAGCAGACTATGGCTACACCTTC; CDR3aa: CASNEIPVADYGYTF
abundance: .; j_gene: TRBJ2-3; d_gene: TRBD2; v_gene: TRBV4-1; CDR3nt: TGCGCCAGCAGCCTTAGCGGGACGGGCACAGATACGCAGTATTTT; CDR3aa: CASSLSGTGTDTQYF
abundance: .; j_gene: TRBJ2-7; d_gene: .; v_gene: TRBV5-1; CDR3nt: TGCGCCACCCGTCGGTCGACAGGCTACGAGCAGTACTTC; CDR3aa: CATRRSTGYEQYF
abundance: .; j_gene: TRBJ2-7; d_gene: TRBD1; v_gene: TRBV10-3; CDR3nt: TGTGCCATCAGGGAGGACAGGGGATCGTCCTACGAGCAGTACTTC; CDR3aa: CAIREDRGSSYEQYF
abundance: .; j_gene: TRBJ2-3; d_gene: TRBD1; v_gene: TRBV6-5; CDR3nt: TGTGCCAGCAGTTACTCTGGACAGGGTTCAGATACGCAGTATTTT; CDR3aa: CASSYSGQGSDTQYF
abundance: .; j_gene: TRBJ2-5; d_gene: .; v_gene: TRBV5-4; CDR3nt: TGTGCCAGCAGCCAACCAGGCAGGGCCCAAGAGACCCAGTACTTC; CDR3aa: CASSQPGRAQETQYF
abundance: .; j_gene: TRBJ2-2; d_gene: .; v_gene: TRBV9; CDR3nt: TGTGCCAGCAGCCCGGCGGAGGGGGCGATAGACGGGGAGCTGTTTTTT; CDR3aa: CASSPAEGAIDGELFF
abundance: .; j_gene: TRBJ1-1; d_gene: .; v_gene: TRBV6-1; CDR3nt: TGTGCCAGCAGACCCAGAGCACACTGGCGATCTGAAGCTTTCTTT; CDR3aa: CASRPRAHWRSEAFF
abundance: .; j_gene: TRBJ2-1; d_gene: .; v_gene: TRBV19; CDR3nt: TGTGCCAGTAGTATGTGGTCGAGCTCCTACAATGAGCAGTTCTTC; CDR3aa: CASSMWSSSYNEQFF
abundance: .; j_gene: TRBJ1-1; d_gene: .; v_gene: TRBV19; CDR3nt: TGTGCCAGCCAATCCTCAGGTACGTGGAACACTGAAGCTTTCTTT; CDR3aa: CASQSSGTWNTEAFF
abundance: .; j_gene: TRBJ2-5; d_gene: .; v_gene: TRBV7-9; CDR3nt: TGTGCCAGCAGCAAACGGGACACGCAGAAAGAGACCCAGTACTTC; CDR3aa: CASSKRDTQKETQYF
abundance: few; j_gene: TRBJ1-2; d_gene: .; v_gene: TRBV2; CDR3nt: TGTGCCAGCAGGGGGGGTCCCCGCGGCTATGGCTACACCTTC; CDR3aa: CASRGGPRGYGYTF
abundance: once; j_gene: TRBJ1-4; d_gene: .; v_gene: TRBV5-1; CDR3nt: TGCGCCAGCAGCTTGGCCCCCCCGACAGGTGCTGCAACTAATGAAAAACTGTTTTTT; CDR3aa: CASSLAPPTGAATNEKLFF
abundance: .; j_gene: TRBJ2-7; d_gene: TRBD1; v_gene: TRBV6-5; CDR3nt: TGTGCCAGCAGTCAAGACAGGGGGCAAGAGCAGTACTTC; CDR3aa: CASSQDRGQEQYF
abundance: once; j_gene: TRBJ1-4; d_gene: .; v_gene: TRBV5-1; CDR3nt: TGCGCCAGCAGCTACCAGGGAGTCCCTAATGAAAAACTGTTTTTT; CDR3aa: CASSYQGVPNEKLFF
abundance: .; j_gene: TRBJ1-1; d_gene: .; v_gene: TRBV18; CDR3nt: TGTGCCAGCTCCCCCCAGGTGGACACTGAAGCTTTCTTT; CDR3aa: CASSPQVDTEAFF
abundance: once; j_gene: TRBJ1-4; d_gene: .; v_gene: TRBV5-6; CDR3nt: TGTGCCAGCAGCTCGCTTCGAGACAGCACTAATGAAAAACTGTTTTTT; CDR3aa: CASSSLRDSTNEKLFF
abundance: .; j_gene: TRBJ2-3; d_gene: TRBD1; v_gene: TRBV6-6; CDR3nt: TGTGCCAGCAGCCAGGACAGGGGGGGCACAGATACGCAGTATTTT; CDR3aa: CASSQDRGGTDTQYF
abundance: once; j_gene: TRBJ2-5; d_gene: .; v_gene: TRBV4-2; CDR3nt: TGTGCCAGCAGCCAGGGACTGACGGAGACCCAGTACTTC; CDR3aa: CASSQGLTETQYF
abundance: .; j_gene: TRBJ1-5; d_gene: .; v_gene: TRBV7-9; CDR3nt: TGTGCCAGCAGCTTCGAGGGAAGTCAGCCCCAGCATTTT; CDR3aa: CASSFEGSQPQHF
abundance: few; j_gene: TRBJ1-6; d_gene: .; v_gene: TRBV2; CDR3nt: TGTGCCAGCAGTGGTTCGCAGGGGCTAGCTTCACCCCTCCACTTT; CDR3aa: CASSGSQGLASPLHF
abundance: .; j_gene: TRBJ1-3; d_gene: .; v_gene: TRBV5-1; CDR3nt: TGCGCCAGCAGCTTGGGGGGACCTGGAAACACCATATATTTT; CDR3aa: CASSLGGPGNTIYF
abundance: .; j_gene: TRBJ1-1; d_gene: .; v_gene: TRBV23-1; CDR3nt: TGCGCCAGCAGTCAACCGACAGGACGTGGAACTGAAGCTTTCTTT; CDR3aa: CASSQPTGRGTEAFF
abundance: .; j_gene: TRBJ2-7; d_gene: .; v_gene: TRBV19; CDR3nt: TGTGCCAGTAGTATAGAATGGGGAGGAGACGAAATTTACGAGCAGTACTTC; CDR3aa: CASSIEWGGDEIYEQYF
abundance: few; j_gene: TRBJ1-6; d_gene: .; v_gene: TRBV6-8; CDR3nt: TGTGCCAGCAGTTACTGGGACTTTGACTCTAAGGTAGGCCCCCTCCACTTT; CDR3aa: CASSYWDFDSKVGPLHF
abundance: .; j_gene: TRBJ2-7; d_gene: .; v_gene: TRBV30; CDR3nt: TGTGCCTGGAGTGTCGGATTAGGCGGAACCTACGAGCAGTACTTC; CDR3aa: CAWSVGLGGTYEQYF
abundance: .; j_gene: TRBJ2-7; d_gene: .; v_gene: TRBV27; CDR3nt: TGTGCCAGCAGCTCCTCAGGGGGGTCCTACGAGCAGTACTTC; CDR3aa: CASSSSGGSYEQYF
abundance: .; j_gene: TRBJ1-1; d_gene: .; v_gene: TRBV30; CDR3nt: TGTGCCTGGAGTGTACTGGGGAGTATGAACACTGAAGCTTTCTTT; CDR3aa: CAWSVLGSMNTEAFF
abundance: .; j_gene: TRBJ2-7; d_gene: .; v_gene: TRBV28; CDR3nt: TGTGCCAGCAGTTTAACCCCAGGTTACTACGAGCAGTACTTC; CDR3aa: CASSLTPGYYEQYF
abundance: .; j_gene: TRBJ2-3; d_gene: .; v_gene: TRBV5-1; CDR3nt: TGCGCCAGCAGCTTGGCGGGTAGCTCAGATACGCAGTATTTT; CDR3aa: CASSLAGSSDTQYF
abundance: few; j_gene: TRBJ2-3; d_gene: TRBD1; v_gene: TRBV29-1; CDR3nt: TGCAGCGTTGAAGGGTTCAGGGGGCTCGTCACAGATACGCAGTATTTT; CDR3aa: CSVEGFRGLVTDTQYF
abundance: .; j_gene: TRBJ1-5; d_gene: .; v_gene: TRBV7-8; CDR3nt: TGTGCCAGCAGCTCACGCGACAGGAACAATCAGCCCCAGCATTTT; CDR3aa: CASSSRDRNNQPQHF
abundance: .; j_gene: TRBJ2-1; d_gene: .; v_gene: TRBV30; CDR3nt: TGTGCCTGGAAAAGGGGGAGCTCCTACAATGAGCAGTTCTTC; CDR3aa: CAWKRGSSYNEQFF
abundance: .; j_gene: TRBJ1-2; d_gene: .; v_gene: TRBV30; CDR3nt: TGTGCCTGGTTGGTGGAAGGCTATGGCTACACCTTC; CDR3aa: CAWLVEGYGYTF
abundance: .; j_gene: TRBJ2-1; d_gene: .; v_gene: TRBV7-8; CDR3nt: TGTGCCAGCAGCTCCGTAAGCGCCTACAATGAGCAGTTCTTC; CDR3aa: CASSSVSAYNEQFF
abundance: .; j_gene: TRBJ2-3; d_gene: .; v_gene: TRBV11-2; CDR3nt: TGTGCCAGCAGTCTCATGGGGGCATTAGATACGCAGTATTTT; CDR3aa: CASSLMGALDTQYF
abundance: medium-sized; j_gene: TRBJ2-1; d_gene: .; v_gene: TRBV4-1; CDR3nt: TGCGCCAGCAGCTATATGGTGGGGGTAGGAGCGGACCACTACAATGAGCAGTTCTTC; CDR3aa: CASSYMVGVGADHYNEQFF
abundance: .; j_gene: TRBJ1-2; d_gene: TRBD1; v_gene: TRBV11-2; CDR3nt: TGTGCCAGCAGCTCCGGACAGGAAGGCTATGGCTACACCTTC; CDR3aa: CASSSGQEGYGYTF
abundance: .; j_gene: TRBJ1-3; d_gene: .; v_gene: TRBV27; CDR3nt: TGTGCCAGCAGTCCCGTTGGGGGTAAGGTTGTGGACACCATATATTTT; CDR3aa: CASSPVGGKVVDTIYF
abundance: once; j_gene: TRBJ1-1; d_gene: TRBD1; v_gene: TRBV7-2; CDR3nt: TGTGCCAGCAGCCTCGTAGAGGGGGCGCGGACTGAAGCTTTCTTT; CDR3aa: CASSLVEGARTEAFF
abundance: .; j_gene: TRBJ1-1; d_gene: .; v_gene: TRBV4-1; CDR3nt: TGCGCCAGCAGCCAAGCCCCGAAGGGGGGATGGGATGAAGCTTTCTTT; CDR3aa: CASSQAPKGGWDEAFF
abundance: .; j_gene: TRBJ1-1; d_gene: .; v_gene: TRBV5-1; CDR3nt: TGCGCCAGCAGCTTTAACGGGGTGGGCACTGAAGCTTTCTTT; CDR3aa: CASSFNGVGTEAFF
abundance: .; j_gene: TRBJ2-1; d_gene: .; v_gene: TRBV18; CDR3nt: TGTGCCAGCTCAGCAAAGGACAATGAGCAGTTCTTC; CDR3aa: CASSAKDNEQFF
abundance: .; j_gene: TRBJ2-2; d_gene: TRBD1; v_gene: TRBV7-9; CDR3nt: TGTGCCAGCAGCTGGTTCCGGGACAGGGGTACCGGGGAGCTGTTTTTT; CDR3aa: CASSWFRDRGTGELFF
abundance: .; j_gene: TRBJ2-2; d_gene: .; v_gene: TRBV5-1; CDR3nt: TGCGCCAGCAGCTTGGCTTCAGGGTTGCTCGGGGAGCTGTTTTTT; CDR3aa: CASSLASGLLGELFF
abundance: .; j_gene: TRBJ2-1; d_gene: .; v_gene: TRBV5-1; CDR3nt: TGCGCCAGCAGCTTATCGACTTCCAATGAGCAGTTCTTC; CDR3aa: CASSLSTSNEQFF